The clone carrying this T cell receptor (beta chain) was picked up many times. TCRdb re-called the RT-PCR reads through MiXCR, storing one row per CDR3 protein. The sample shows 410,000 or so distinct CDR3 sequences, 16% of them seen only once. Per the germline V gene, CDR1 is ENHRY and CDR2 is SYGVKD. The CDR3 length is 11 residues. Trimming took 6 bases from V and 4 from J, leaving 7 bases between them. This entry belongs to a study of patients and donors after allogeneic stem cell transplantation. The sequenced sample was blood, either unsorted or a sorted T cell fraction (not recorded which). This TCR was sampled from a human donor who was either an allogeneic HSCT recipient or a stem cell or donor lymphocyte infusion donor (not recorded which). It is not recorded whose cells these are; they may come from a transplant donor. The chain has TRBV10-3 and TRBJ2-7, with D unresolved. CDR3: CAIRDRYEQYF. The CDR3 nucleotides read TGTGCCATCAGGGATCGGTACGAGCAGTACTTC.